The 19 T cell receptor beta chains presented below share a single source sample, sequenced in a study of identical twins. From the 5' RACE reads, TCRdb called clonotypes with MiXCR, one entry per CDR3 protein. This sample has fewer than 250,000 distinct CDR3 sequences, with around 8.1% found just once. In addition, the sample was reused for a study of yellow fever vaccine responses in identical twins.

Sequencing input: memory (CD45RO+) T cells sorted from blood. Receptor source: a woman aged 18 to 35 in good health.

The chain is built from TRBV6-2 or TRBV6-3 and TRBJ2-4; either TRBD1 or TRBD2 may fit D (5 bases each). The CDR3 totals 15 residues. V lost 6 bases and J lost 8, with 20 bases in between. In germline, CDR1 is MNHEY, CDR2 SVGEGT. The CDR3 nucleotides are TGTGCCAGCAGCGGAGGTGGGACCAGGGCGGACATTCAGTACTTC. This sequence encodes CASSGGGTRADIQYF.

This clonotype was counted a few times. V and J are TRBV5-5 and TRBJ2-7; D is unclear. Germline V gene lookup returns CDR1 SGHKS and CDR2 YYEKEE (reference sequence). This CDR3 comprises 13 residues. Trimming removed 6 bases from V and 0 bases from J, with 10 bases in between. In DNA, the CDR3 is TGTGCCAGCACTCGGCTTAGCTCCTACGAGCAGTACTTC. It codes for CASTRLSSYEQYF. The full variable domain, rest sourced from reference TRBV5-5 and TRBJ2-7, is DAGVTQSPTHLIKTRGQQVTLRCSPISGHKSVSWYQQVLGQGPQFIFQYYEKEERGRGNFPDRFSARQFPNYSSELNVNALLLGDSALYLCASTRLSSYEQYFGPGTRLTVT.

The chain is built from TRBV20-1 and TRBJ2-5; 8 bases line up with TRBD2. The V gene end was trimmed by 5 bases and the J gene end by 4 bases; junction bases not matched to a gene: 6. Germline-derived CDR1 and CDR2 are DFQATT and SNEGSKA (reference sequence). The length of the CDR3 is 13 residues. In nucleotides, the CDR3 is TGCAGTGCTTGGGACGGGGGGGGAGAGACCCAGTACTTC. Protein product: CSAWDGGGETQYF.

The chain carries TRBV28 and TRBJ2-4; 7 bases are shared with TRBD1. Per the germline V gene, CDR1 is MDHEN and CDR2 is SYDVKM. This CDR3 is built from 16 residues. V dropped 6 bases and J dropped 2; count of bases not matched to a gene: 10. CDR3 bases: TGTGCCAGCAGGCCAGACAGGGTAAAAACCAAAAACATTCAGTACTTC. It encodes CASRPDRVKTKNIQYF.

V usage is TRBV6-2 or TRBV6-3 and J usage is TRBJ2-1, with TRBD2 matching 8 bases. The CDR3 is made up of 16 amino acids. Germline CDR1 is MNHEY and CDR2 is SVGEGT. V lost 5 bases, J lost 6 bases, and 12 bases stayed unmatched. For the CDR3, the DNA is TGTGCCAGCAGTCGACGGTTAGCGGGATTCTCCAATGAGCAGTTCTTC. It encodes CASSRRLAGFSNEQFF.

This clonotype was observed a few times. The chain couples TRBV2 to TRBJ1-4; TRBD1 is a possible D gene (5 bases). V was clipped by 5 bases and J by 7 bases, with 14 bases between them. This CDR3 is 14 amino acids long. Germline lookup yields CDR1 SNHLY and CDR2 FYNNEI. DNA of the CDR3: TGTGCCAGCAGTCCCGGGACTTCGGTTGAAAAACTGTTTTTT. Protein product: CASSPGTSVEKLFF. The full variable domain, in which reference TRBV2 and TRBJ1-4 provide the parts outside the CDR3, is EPEVTQTPSHQVTQMGQEVILRCVPISNHLYFYWYRQILGQKVEFLVSFYNNEISEKSEIFDDQFSVERPDGSNFTLKIRSTKLEDSAMYFCASSPGTSVEKLFFGSGTQLSVL.

This clonotype was recorded at least ten times. In nucleotides, the CDR3 is TGCAGTGCTAGAGTGGGAAATTCACCCCTCCACTTT. Its protein is CSARVGNSPLHF. The chain carries TRBV20-1 and TRBJ1-6, with D unclear. CDR3 length equals 12 residues. Germline V gene data show CDR1 as DFQATT and CDR2 as SNEGSKA (reference sequence). V was shortened by 1 base and J by 7 bases, with 5 bases between the two germline ends.

The CDR3 protein is CASSYQQTYEQYF. CDR3 nucleotide sequence: TGTGCCAGCAGTTACCAACAGACCTACGAGCAGTACTTC. The chain couples TRBV6-6 to TRBJ2-7, with unresolved D. This CDR3 is built from 13 residues. CDR1 is MNHNY, CDR2 SVGAGI, per germline (reference sequence). V shed 2 bases and J shed 2 bases, with 7 bases lying between them.

There are many counts of this clonotype. The chain has TRBV10-3 and TRBJ2-3; 11 bases fit TRBD2. The CDR3 is made up of 18 amino acids. From germline, CDR1 is ENHRY and CDR2 SYGVKD. The J segment lost 2 bases and the V segment lost 10 bases, leaving 17 bases of the junction unmatched. The CDR3 reads CATRPTGLAAGNTDTQYF. Here the CDR3 DNA reads TGTGCCACCAGGCCGACGGGACTAGCGGCCGGGAACACAGATACGCAGTATTTT.

This clonotype occurred once. V is TRBV30 and J is TRBJ2-7; D gene ambiguous. The CDR3 sequence is 11 residues long. Trimming pared 5 bases from V and 2 bases from J, leaving 7 bases between. CDR1 GTSNPN and CDR2 SVGIG come from the germline V gene (reference sequence). The CDR3 loop reads CAWGQTYEQYF. The CDR3 DNA reads as TGTGCCTGGGGTCAGACCTACGAGCAGTACTTC.

Ten or more counts support this clonotype. This rearrangement joins TRBV15 to TRBJ1-4; the match to TRBD1 covers 12 bases. The CDR3 has 24 amino acids. Germline CDR1 reads LNHNV; CDR2 reads YYDKDF (reference sequence). The ends lost 3 bases at V and 6 bases at J; junction bases unmatched: 29. The CDR3 sequence: CATSRAEGDRGRWPAEIADEKLFF. In nucleotides, the CDR3 is TGTGCCACCAGCAGGGCCGAGGGGGACAGGGGGCGTTGGCCCGCTGAAATTGCGGATGAAAAACTGTTTTTT.

This clonotype was seen ten or more times. The V gene is TRBV3-1, the J gene TRBJ1-1; 7 bases agree with TRBD1. The ends lost 0 bases at V and 11 bases at J; junction bases unmatched: 9. Germline values: CDR1 LGHDT, CDR2 YNNKEL (reference sequence). The CDR3 has 14 amino acids. The CDR3 DNA reads as TGTGCCAGCAGCCAAGACCTAGACAGGGTACGGGCTTTCTTT. Its protein product is CASSQDLDRVRAFF.

This chain uses TRBV7-6 with TRBJ1-4; D perhaps matches TRBD1 (5 bases). In germline, CDR1 is SGHVS, CDR2 FNYEAQ. Trimming pared 5 bases from V and 7 bases from J, leaving 14 bases between. The CDR3 totals 14 residues. The chain's CDR3 is CASSHGGFGEKLFF. The CDR3 DNA follows: TGTGCCAGCAGCCATGGGGGGTTTGGTGAAAAACTGTTTTTT.

This clonotype was counted at least ten times. The V gene is TRBV25-1, the J gene TRBJ2-1, with 7 bases fitting TRBD1. The CDR3 contains 15 residues. Germline V gene lookup returns CDR1 MGHDK and CDR2 SYGVNS. J gave up 9 bases and V 5 bases, and 13 bases lay outside the gene matches. Written as DNA, the CDR3 is TGTGCCAGCAGTCAAGGACAGGTCCCCAATGGTGAGCAGTTCTTC. Translating it yields CASSQGQVPNGEQFF.

This clonotype was picked up many times. J is TRBJ2-2 and V is TRBV10-3; D remains unclear. Germline V gene lookup returns CDR1 ENHRY and CDR2 SYGVKD. V lost 4 bases and J 6 bases, leaving 12 bases between the germline ends. The length of the CDR3 is 14 residues. CDR3 bases: TGTGCCATCAGTGGGGCCAACGAGGCCGGGGAGCTGTTTTTT. Residues: CAISGANEAGELFF.

This clonotype was found many times. The V gene is TRBV4-2, the J gene TRBJ2-7, with 13 bases aligning to TRBD2. V shed 0 bases, J shed 8 bases, and the junction held 7 bases outside the gene matches. The CDR3 sequence is 16 residues long. Germline assignment: CDR1 LGHNA and CDR2 YNFKEQ. CDR3: CASSQDQGTSGTQQYF. The CDR3 nucleotides read TGTGCCAGCAGCCAAGATCAGGGGACTAGCGGGACGCAGCAGTACTTC.

The rearrangement links TRBV27 to TRBJ2-1, with 7 bases matching TRBD2. CDR3 length: 16 residues. V lost 1 base to trimming and J lost 0 bases; unmatched junction nucleotides: 3. Germline loops: CDR1 MNHEY, CDR2 SMNVEV (reference sequence). In DNA, the CDR3 is TGTGCCAGCAGTTTATGGGGGGGGAGCTCCTACAATGAGCAGTTCTTC. As protein: CASSLWGGSSYNEQFF.

J is TRBJ2-1 and V is TRBV5-1, with TRBD2 matching over 10 bases. CDR1 is SGHRS, CDR2 YFSETQ, per germline. Unmatched junction bases numbered 10, after V lost 3 bases and J lost 13 bases. The CDR3 consists of 14 residues. Here the CDR3 DNA reads TGCGCCAGCAGCTCAACCTTAGCGGGGGGACGACAGTTCTTC. Amino acid sequence: CASSSTLAGGRQFF.

This clonotype was detected many times. The rearrangement links TRBV27 to TRBJ2-5, with no clear D. The V end lost 5 bases, the J end lost 3 bases, and 4 bases lay between the germline ends. Germline assignment: CDR1 MNHEY and CDR2 SMNVEV (reference sequence). The CDR3 covers 11 residues. CDR3 nucleotides: TGTGCCAGCAGTCATAAAGAGACCCAGTACTTC. Protein: CASSHKETQYF.